This T cell receptor (beta chain) appears in the sequencing data of a study of T cells in Graves' hyperthyroidism and ophthalmopathy. This clonotype was detected many times. Template material for amplifying TCR beta CDR3 regions consisted of RNA transcripts. The primer set for the first-round RT-PCR of the TCR CDR3 was HTBI. A single record per CDR3 protein comes from TCRdb applying MiXCR to the multiplex PCR reads. The sample has about 710,000 distinct CDR3 sequences; 16% are singletons. The source is a man aged 18 to 30 with Graves' hyperthyroidism. Sequences were obtained from blood.

This CDR3 reads CASSYSRGRQPQHF. CDR3 DNA sequence: TGTGCCAGCAGTTACTCTCGGGGGAGACAGCCCCAGCATTTT. The chain combines TRBV6-2 or TRBV6-3 with TRBJ1-5; weak D call: TRBD1 (5 bases). The germline gives CDR1 MNHEY, CDR2 SVGEGT. This CDR3 contains 14 residues. V was clipped by 0 bases and J by 7 bases, with 10 bases between them.